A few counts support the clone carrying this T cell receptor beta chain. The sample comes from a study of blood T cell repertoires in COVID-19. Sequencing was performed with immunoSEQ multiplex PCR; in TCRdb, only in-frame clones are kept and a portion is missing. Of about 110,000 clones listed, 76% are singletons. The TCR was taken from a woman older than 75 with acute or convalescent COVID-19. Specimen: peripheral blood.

This CDR3 reads CASGERVKDTQYF. The CDR3 DNA is TGCGCCAGCGGGGAGAGGGTTAAGGATACGCAGTATTTT. The chain couples TRBV5-1 to TRBJ2-3; maybe TRBD2 (5 bases). Looked up from germline, CDR1 is SGHRS and CDR2 is YFSETQ. The CDR3 length is 13 residues. V was trimmed by 7 bases and J by 6 bases, leaving 15 bases between them.